This TCR beta chain was observed in a study of T cells after yellow fever vaccination. The length of the CDR3 is 15 residues. The germline CDR1 and CDR2 sequences are SGHTA and FQGNSA. Trimming cost V 0 bases and J 3 bases; bases outside gene matches: 1. MiXCR, applied by TCRdb to the 5' RACE reads, yields one record per CDR3 protein. The sample has 510,000 or so distinct CDR3 sequences, 15% to 20% seen once. The chain has TRBV7-2 and TRBJ1-3; TRBD1 matches at 8 bases. Source: PBMCs, taken 15 days after the yellow fever booster vaccination. The sequence was collected from a young man who received the YFV17D yellow fever vaccine. The CDR3: CASSLAGTGGNTIYF. The DNA for the CDR3 is TGTGCCAGCAGCTTAGCTGGGACAGGTGGAAACACCATATATTTT. Full variable domain (outside the CDR3, taken from reference TRBV7-2 and TRBJ1-3): GAGVSQSPSNKVTEKGKDVELRCDPISGHTALYWYRQSLGQGLEFLIYFQGNSAPDKSGLPSDRFSAERTGGSVSTLTIQRTQQEDSAVYLCASSLAGTGGNTIYFGEGSWLTVV.